The 30 T cell receptor beta chains below all came from one sample that was sequenced in a study of blood T cell repertoires in COVID-19. Produced via immunoSEQ multiplex PCR; TCRdb's table is partial and in-frame only. There are 200,000 to 250,000 clones in the sample; 85% to 90% occur only once, and roughly 1.5% lies in the top ten. Sequencing was done on a sample of peripheral blood. All receptors derive from a man aged 18-30 years with active or convalescent COVID-19.

CDR3 nucleotides: TGTGCCATCAGGGAGAGGGAGCTGATCTACGAGAACACTGAAGCTTTCTTT. Translation gives CAIRERELIYENTEAFF. The chain links TRBV10-3 to TRBJ1-1; D is uncertain. V was pared by 6 bases and J by 1 base, with 21 bases between. This CDR3 contains 17 residues. The germline gives CDR1 ENHRY, CDR2 SYGVKD.

V is TRBV7-8 and J is TRBJ2-7; D may be TRBD1 (6 bases). V lost 5 bases to trimming and J lost 2 bases, with 16 bases between them. Germline CDR1 and CDR2: SGHVS and FQNEAQ. The CDR3 length is 15 residues. The CDR3 DNA reads TGTGCCAGCAGCGCCACCGGGACATTGCCCTACGAGCAGTACTTC. It specifies CASSATGTLPYEQYF.

The chain recombines TRBV7-2 with TRBJ1-1; perhaps TRBD1 as D (6 bases). This CDR3 has 14 amino acids. V dropped 5 bases and J dropped 3 bases, with 13 bases sitting between them. Germline loops: CDR1 SGHTA, CDR2 FQGNSA. The CDR3 DNA follows: TGTGCCAGCAGCCGTTTTAGGGGGTACACTGAAGCTTTCTTT. As protein: CASSRFRGYTEAFF.

The chain carries TRBV15 and TRBJ2-3; D is unclear. This CDR3 comprises 12 residues. Trimming removed 4 bases from V and 4 bases from J, with 6 bases in between. Per the germline V gene, CDR1 is LNHNV and CDR2 is YYDKDF (reference sequence). The CDR3 bases are TGTGCCACCAGCAATGGGCCAGATACGCAGTATTTT. Protein sequence: CATSNGPDTQYF.

The chain carries TRBV21-1 and TRBJ2-7; the listed D gene, TRBD2, was not tested against the DNA. TRBV21-1 is tagged as a pseudogene. The CDR3 extends over 16 amino acids. The CDR3 sequence: CASSKELGLNYPEQYF. The CDR3 DNA reads as TGTGCCAGCAGCAAAGAACTCGGTCTGAACTACCCCGAGCAGTACTTC.

In its sample, this clone was seen once. The chain has TRBV4-2 and TRBJ1-1; tentatively, D is TRBD1 (5 bases). Germline CDR1 and CDR2: LGHNA and YNFKEQ. The germline V and J ends were trimmed by 4 bases and 0 bases, with 12 bases remaining between them. The CDR3 covers 15 residues. CDR3 nucleotides: TGTGCCAGCAGCCGTGAAAACAGGATGAACACTGAAGCTTTCTTT. Translation gives CASSRENRMNTEAFF.

The V and J genes are TRBV4-2 and TRBJ1-1, with D maybe TRBD1 (5 bases). Trimming shortened V by 1 base and J by 5 bases, and 14 bases separated the two germline ends. The CDR3 runs to 15 residues. CDR1 and CDR2 (germline): LGHNA, YNFKEQ. As DNA, the CDR3 is TGTGCCAGCAGCCAAGTGATGCAGGGAAGGACTGAAGCTTTCTTT. Protein sequence: CASSQVMQGRTEAFF.

This chain connects TRBV11-3 to TRBJ2-1; 8 nucleotides line up with TRBD1. This CDR3 contains 15 residues. V trimming: 5 bases; J trimming: 3 bases; junction bases outside the gene matches: 6. Germline lookup yields CDR1 SGHNT and CDR2 YENEEA. The DNA for the CDR3 is TGTGCCAGCAGCCCTGGACAGGGACTCTACAATGAGCAGTTCTTC. This translates into CASSPGQGLYNEQFF.

The rearrangement uses TRBV6-6 and TRBJ1-1; D remains ambiguous. The CDR3 is 13 residues long. The V end lost 7 bases, the J end lost 10 bases, and 19 bases lay between the germline ends. Germline assignment: CDR1 MNHNY and CDR2 SVGAGI (reference sequence). CDR3: CASTTGSGLLAFF. DNA of the CDR3: TGTGCCAGCACGACCGGCAGCGGTCTGTTAGCTTTCTTT.

The table lists this clone with a count of one. The chain combines TRBV2 with TRBJ1-5, with D unclear. The CDR3 spans 14 residues. Trimming shortened V by 8 bases and J by 1 base, and 12 bases separated the two germline ends. Germline values: CDR1 SNHLY, CDR2 FYNNEI. The CDR3 DNA sequence: TGTGCCAGCTCAACGCGTTTAAGCAATCAGCCCCAGCATTTT. Translating gives CASSTRLSNQPQHF. The full variable domain, its missing parts supplied by reference TRBV2 and TRBJ1-5, is EPEVTQTPSHQVTQMGQEVILRCVPISNHLYFYWYRQILGQKVEFLVSFYNNEISEKSEIFDDQFSVERPDGSNFTLKIRSTKLEDSAMYFCASSTRLSNQPQHFGDGTRLSIL.

The rearrangement joins TRBV14 to TRBJ2-7, with unresolved D. The V end lost 2 bases, the J end lost 2 bases, and 4 bases lay between the germline ends. The germline V gene has CDR1 SGHDN and CDR2 FVKESK. The CDR3 totals 12 residues. CDR3: CASSQSPYEQYF. The CDR3 bases are TGTGCCAGCAGCCAAAGCCCCTACGAGCAGTACTTC. Complete variable domain (other parts from reference TRBV14 and TRBJ2-7): EAGVTQFPSHSVIEKGQTVTLRCDPISGHDNLYWYRRVMGKEIKFLLHFVKESKQDESGMPNNRFLAERTGGTYSTLKVQPAELEDSGVYFCASSQSPYEQYFGPGTRLTVT.

The chain employs TRBV6-5 and TRBJ1-1, with D possibly matching TRBD1 (6 bases). This CDR3 region has 14 residues. Germline V CDR1 and CDR2: MNHEY, SVGAGI. V lost 2 bases, J lost 3 bases, and 10 bases lay in between. CDR3 in DNA: TGTGCCAGCAGTTACACAACAGGGCACACTGAAGCTTTCTTT. It encodes CASSYTTGHTEAFF.

V gene TRBV28 combines with J gene TRBJ2-2; tentatively, D is TRBD2 (5 bases). Germline lookup yields CDR1 MDHEN and CDR2 SYDVKM. V dropped 8 bases and J dropped 1 base, with 14 bases sitting between them. The CDR3 spans 15 residues. This CDR3 reads CASARGHQNTGELFF. In DNA form, the CDR3 reads TGTGCCAGCGCCCGAGGGCATCAGAACACCGGGGAGCTGTTTTTT.

The V gene is TRBV7-6, the J gene TRBJ2-7; 9 nucleotides align to TRBD2. The length of the CDR3 is 16 residues. CDR1 is SGHVS, CDR2 FNYEAQ, per germline. Trimming cost V 5 bases and J 2 bases; bases outside gene matches: 10. The CDR3 protein is CASSLYSASGTYEQYF. In DNA form, the CDR3 reads TGTGCCAGCAGCCTCTACTCGGCTAGCGGGACCTACGAGCAGTACTTC.

The J gene is TRBJ1-1, the V gene TRBV19, with D perhaps TRBD1 (6 bases). The CDR3 extends over 14 amino acids. Germline lookup yields CDR1 LNHDA and CDR2 SQIVND (reference sequence). V dropped 6 bases and J dropped 4 bases, with 15 bases sitting between them. Written as DNA, the CDR3 is TGTGCCAGTAGGACCGGGACAATTGGCACTGAAGCTTTCTTT. Its translation is CASRTGTIGTEAFF.

V and J are TRBV12-3 or TRBV12-4 and TRBJ1-1; D remains unclear. CDR3 length: 13 residues. Trimming pared 8 bases from V and 0 bases from J, leaving 10 bases between. DNA of the CDR3: TGTGCCAGCCGGAGTTCTATGAACACTGAAGCTTTCTTT. It yields the protein CASRSSMNTEAFF.

This clone was detected only a few times. The chain uses TRBV6-5 and TRBJ2-2; D gene ambiguous. V dropped 6 bases and J dropped 3 bases, with 11 bases sitting between them. Per the germline V gene, CDR1 is MNHEY and CDR2 is SVGAGI. This CDR3 has 14 amino acids. The CDR3 sequence: CASRHTMDTGELFF. The CDR3 nucleotides are TGTGCCAGCAGACACACGATGGACACCGGGGAGCTGTTTTTT.

The chain carries TRBV27 and TRBJ1-2, with D perhaps TRBD1 (6 bases). This CDR3 comprises 15 residues. Germline V lookup: CDR1 MNHEY, CDR2 SMNVEV (reference sequence). Trimming removed 5 bases at V and 0 bases at J, with 13 bases between. CDR3 sequence (DNA): TGTGCCAGCAGTCCCCGGGCAGGGGCTAACTATGGCTACACCTTC. Translation: CASSPRAGANYGYTF.

The rearrangement uses TRBV11-2 and TRBJ2-7; 7 nucleotides agree with TRBD2. This CDR3 contains 15 residues. Looked up from germline, CDR1 is SGHAT and CDR2 is FQNNGV. V shed 4 bases, J shed 3 bases, and the junction held 9 bases outside the gene matches. The CDR3 loop is CASSSLGGSLYEQYF. CDR3 coding DNA: TGTGCCAGCAGCTCCCTGGGCGGGAGTCTCTACGAGCAGTACTTC.

The V and J genes are TRBV5-1 and TRBJ2-1, with 9 bases identical to TRBD2. CDR3 length equals 15 residues. With V trimmed by 6 bases and J by 0 bases, 4 bases remained unmatched. Germline assignment: CDR1 SGHRS and CDR2 YFSETQ. CDR3 loop: CASKLLAGSYNEQFF. The CDR3 coding sequence is TGCGCCAGCAAATTACTAGCGGGCTCCTACAATGAGCAGTTCTTC. The whole variable domain, remainder taken from reference TRBV5-1 and TRBJ2-1, is KAGVTQTPRYLIKTRGQQVTLSCSPISGHRSVSWYQQTPGQGLQFLFEYFSETQRNKGNFPGRFSGRQFSNSRSEMNVSTLELGDSALYLCASKLLAGSYNEQFFGPGTRLTVL.

The chain employs TRBV14 and TRBJ2-5, with D uncertain. V lost 4 bases, J lost 6 bases, and 9 bases lay in between. Germline CDR1 is SGHDN and CDR2 is FVKESK. The CDR3 runs 12 residues. The CDR3 DNA is TGTGCCAGCAGCCCCCTGTCCCAGACCCAGTACTTC. Encoded protein: CASSPLSQTQYF.

The chain recombines TRBV6-6 with TRBJ1-1; D gene uncertain. The V gene's germline CDR1 is MNHNY and CDR2 SVGAGI (reference sequence). The CDR3 is made up of 13 amino acids. This CDR3 reads CASVSFKNTEAFF. In nucleotides, the CDR3 is TGTGCAAGCGTAAGCTTTAAGAACACTGAAGCTTTCTTT.

The chain joins TRBV28 to TRBJ1-6; D is perhaps TRBD1 (5 bases). CDR3 size: 15 residues. In germline, CDR1 is MDHEN, CDR2 SYDVKM. Trimming cost V 9 bases and J 2 bases, with 14 bases left between them. CDR3 DNA: TGTGCCAGTCGGGGGACGTATGCCTATAATTCACCCCTCCACTTT. Translating gives CASRGTYAYNSPLHF.

V gene TRBV7-2 combines with J gene TRBJ2-3; 9 bases fit TRBD2. J was trimmed by 7 bases and V by 8 bases; bases with no gene match: 7. Germline V CDR1 and CDR2: SGHTA, FQGNSA. This CDR3 has 13 residues. DNA for the CDR3: TGTGCCAGCGGGCTAGCGGGATTAAATACGCAGTATTTT. As protein: CASGLAGLNTQYF.

The rearrangement links TRBV5-4 to TRBJ1-2; tentative D call: TRBD1 (5 bases). The V gene's germline CDR1 is SGHNT and CDR2 YYREEE (reference sequence). The CDR3 runs 14 residues. With 1 base removed from V and 5 bases from J, the gap between germline ends came to 12 bases. In DNA form, the CDR3 reads TGTGCCAGCAGCTTGCGAGACAGCCCGTATGGCTACACCTTC. Protein sequence: CASSLRDSPYGYTF. Combining the CDR3 with reference TRBV5-4 and TRBJ1-2 gives the whole variable domain ETGVTQSPTHLIKTRGQQVTLRCSSQSGHNTVSWYQQALGQGPQFIFQYYREEENGRGNFPPRFSGLQFPNYSSELNVNALELDDSALYLCASSLRDSPYGYTFGSGTRLTVV.

This clone was recorded once. The chain employs TRBV30 and TRBJ1-1; TRBD1 agrees at 9 bases. Unmatched junction bases numbered 3, after V lost 4 bases and J lost 6 bases. Germline V CDR1 and CDR2: GTSNPN, SVGIG (reference sequence). The CDR3 has 12 amino acids. CDR3 DNA sequence: TGTGCCTGGACCACAGGGGGCCCTGAAGCTTTCTTT. This encodes CAWTTGGPEAFF.

V and J are TRBV9 and TRBJ2-4, with 7 bases that match TRBD1. The CDR3 contains 14 residues. Losses at the gene ends were 4 bases for V and 7 bases for J; bases not matched to a gene: 8. The germline gives CDR1 SGDLS, CDR2 YYNGEE. CDR3 nucleotide sequence: TGTGCCAGCAGCCCGGGACAGTCGGTCAACATTCAGTACTTC. Protein sequence: CASSPGQSVNIQYF.

This chain links TRBV24-1 with TRBJ2-1; the match to TRBD1 covers 10 bases. The CDR3 is made up of 19 amino acids. Germline V CDR1 and CDR2: KGHDR, SFDVKD. The ends lost 0 bases at V and 1 base at J; junction bases unmatched: 8. For the CDR3, the DNA is TGTGCCACCAGTGATTTGGGGACAGGGGATATGGGGTCCTACAATGAGCAGTTCTTC. Its protein is CATSDLGTGDMGSYNEQFF.

The CDR3 DNA reads TGTGCGACCCTGAACGCGGGTCTGGGCTTTGGGGCCAACGTCCTGACTTTC. It is translated as CATLNAGLGFGANVLTF. The chain joins TRBV5-4 to TRBJ2-6; TRBD2 is a possible D gene (5 bases). CDR1 and CDR2 (germline): SGHNT, YYREEE (reference sequence). There are 17 residues in the CDR3. Full variable domain (remainder filled in from reference TRBV5-4 and TRBJ2-6): ETGVTQSPTHLIKTRGQQVTLRCSSQSGHNTVSWYQQALGQGPQFIFQYYREEENGRGNFPPRFSGLQFPNYSSELNVNALELDDSALYLCATLNAGLGFGANVLTFGAGSRLTVL.

The chain uses TRBV27 and TRBJ2-6; D remains unclear. Germline CDR1 is MNHEY and CDR2 is SMNVEV (reference sequence). This CDR3 spans 13 amino acids. The V end lost 4 bases, the J end lost 1 base, and 2 bases lay between the germline ends. CDR3 loop: CASSSSGANVLTF. The CDR3 bases are TGTGCCAGCAGTTCTTCTGGGGCCAACGTCCTGACTTTC.